Below are 8 T cell receptor beta chains sequenced from a single sample in a study of vaccination and CD4 T cells after COVID-19. This sample's treatment: approximately nine-day PBMC culture with coronavirus spike peptide pools or control peptides (ViraFEST assay). CD4+ T cells that had been cultured provided DNA sequenced with the Oncomine TCR Beta short-read assay. TCRdb reprocessed the PCR reads with MiXCR, giving one entry per CDR3 protein. Of 20,000 to 25,000 distinct CDR3 sequences in the sample, approximately 40% were seen once. The antigens of these receptors remain unknown. The sample here was CD4+ T cells from blood, cultured in vitro, taken before SARS-CoV-2 vaccination. The receptors shown here come from a human donor who received a COVID-19 vaccine.

This clonotype was seen only a few times. The chain joins TRBV10-3 to TRBJ2-3; 9 bases map to TRBD2. Germline loops: CDR1 ENHRY, CDR2 SYGVKD. V was clipped by 3 bases and J by 2 bases; unmatched bases: 6. CDR3 length: 16 residues. CDR3 coding DNA: TGTGCCATCAGTGATGGTCTAGCGGGGAACACAGATACGCAGTATTTT. Translation: CAISDGLAGNTDTQYF.

There are a few counts of this clonotype. V is TRBV10-3 and J is TRBJ2-5; D unresolved. The CDR3 consists of 13 residues. Trimming shortened V by 2 bases and J by 1 base, and 5 bases separated the two germline ends. CDR1 and CDR2 (germline): ENHRY, SYGVKD. The CDR3 bases are TGTGCCATCAGTGAGAAATTCCAAGAGACCCAGTACTTC. Its translation is CAISEKFQETQYF.

The chain combines TRBV19 with TRBJ2-7, with D perhaps matching TRBD1 or TRBD2 (6 bases each). Deletions cut 6 bases from V and 2 bases from J, with 17 bases between. CDR3 length equals 15 residues. The germline gives CDR1 LNHDA, CDR2 SQIVND (reference sequence). The CDR3 protein is CASRNRGQEAYEQYF. CDR3 nucleotide sequence: TGTGCCAGTAGAAACCGGGGGCAGGAGGCCTACGAGCAGTACTTC.

This clonotype turned up a few times. The rearrangement uses TRBV2 and TRBJ1-6; possibly TRBD1 for D (6 bases). V was cut by 7 bases and J by 5 bases, with 21 bases left in between. From germline, CDR1 is SNHLY and CDR2 FYNNEI. The CDR3 covers 17 residues. CDR3 residues: CASTPRNQGIDNSPLHF. Written as DNA, the CDR3 is TGTGCCAGCACACCACGGAACCAGGGGATTGATAATTCACCCCTCCACTTT.

This clonotype was seen only a few times. V usage is TRBV25-1 and J usage is TRBJ1-2, with unresolved D. CDR3 size: 11 residues. The germline V gene has CDR1 MGHDK and CDR2 SYGVNS. The V end lost 3 bases, the J end lost 2 bases, and 1 base lay between the germline ends. In DNA, the CDR3 is TGTGCCAGCAGTGACAACTATGGCTACACCTTC. As protein: CASSDNYGYTF.

J is TRBJ2-7 and V is TRBV5-1; 7 positions agree with TRBD1. This CDR3 region has 14 residues. Germline CDR1 and CDR2: SGHRS and YFSETQ. Trimming cost V 4 bases and J 0 bases; bases outside gene matches: 4. This chain's CDR3 is CASSVDRNSYEQYF. In DNA form, the CDR3 reads TGCGCCAGCAGCGTGGACAGGAACTCCTACGAGCAGTACTTC.

CDR3: CASSGTSGGTDTQYF. The CDR3 DNA follows: TGTGCCAGCAGTGGGACTAGCGGGGGGACAGATACGCAGTATTTT. This chain joins TRBV2 and TRBJ2-3; 14 bases are a match to TRBD2. The CDR3 runs to 15 residues. The germline V gene has CDR1 SNHLY and CDR2 FYNNEI. The J segment lost 3 bases and the V segment lost 4 bases, leaving 0 bases of the junction unmatched.

The rearrangement uses TRBV5-1 and TRBJ1-1, with D possibly TRBD1 on 6 matching bases. The length of the CDR3 is 14 residues. The germline CDR1 and CDR2 sequences are SGHRS and YFSETQ. Trimming removed 4 bases at V and 3 bases at J, with 13 bases between. The CDR3 nucleotides read TGCGCCAGCAGCCCTAGGGGGGGCCACACTGAAGCTTTCTTT. Translating it yields CASSPRGGHTEAFF.